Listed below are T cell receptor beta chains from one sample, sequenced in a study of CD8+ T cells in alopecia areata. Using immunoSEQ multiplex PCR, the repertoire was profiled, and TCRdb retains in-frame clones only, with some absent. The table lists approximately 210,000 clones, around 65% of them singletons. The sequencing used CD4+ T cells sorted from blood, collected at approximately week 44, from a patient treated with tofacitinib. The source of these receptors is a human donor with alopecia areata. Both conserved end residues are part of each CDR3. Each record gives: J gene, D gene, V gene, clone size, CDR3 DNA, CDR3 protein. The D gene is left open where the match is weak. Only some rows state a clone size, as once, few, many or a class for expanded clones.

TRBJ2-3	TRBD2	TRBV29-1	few	TGCAGCGGCCGACTAGCGGGGGCCTCAGATACGCAGTATTTT	CSGRLAGASDTQYF
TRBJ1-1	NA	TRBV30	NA	TGTGCCTGGGAGGGAGATTCGAACACTGAAGCTTTCTTT	CAWEGDSNTEAFF
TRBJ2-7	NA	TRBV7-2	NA	TGTGCCAGCAGCTTAGCGGCAGGGAGAAACGAGCAGTACTTC	CASSLAAGRNEQYF
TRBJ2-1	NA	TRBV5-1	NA	TGCGCCAGCAGCTTGGATGCCGACAATGAGCAGTTCTTC	CASSLDADNEQFF
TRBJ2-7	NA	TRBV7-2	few	TGTGCCAGCAGCGGAACAGGCTACGGGCAGTACTTC	CASSGTGYGQYF
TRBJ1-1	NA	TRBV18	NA	TGTGCCAGCTCACCATCGGGGAACACTGAAGCTTTCTTT	CASSPSGNTEAFF
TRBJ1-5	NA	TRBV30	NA	TGTGCCTGGAGTGTTAACAACAATCAGCCCCAGCATTTT	CAWSVNNNQPQHF
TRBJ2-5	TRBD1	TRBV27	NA	TGTGCCAGCAGGCAAAAAACGCTCGACAGGGAAGGAGAGACCCAGTACTTC	CASRQKTLDREGETQYF
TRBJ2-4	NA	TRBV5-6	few	TGTGCCAGCAGGAGGGGGACGTCGGCCAAAAACATTCAGTACTTC	CASRRGTSAKNIQYF
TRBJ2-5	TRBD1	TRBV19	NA	TGTGCCAGTAGTCTCCACCGCGACAGGGAAGAGACCCAGTACTTC	CASSLHRDREETQYF
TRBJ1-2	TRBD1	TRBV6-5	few	TGTGCCAGCAGCGACAGGGACAGGGATGGCTACACCTTC	CASSDRDRDGYTF
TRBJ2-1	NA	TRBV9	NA	TGTGCCAGCAGCGCAAGGGACAATGAGCAGTTCTTC	CASSARDNEQFF
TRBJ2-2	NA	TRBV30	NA	TGTGCCTGGAGTGTATCTTCCCGGGGATCCGGGGAGCTGTTTTTT	CAWSVSSRGSGELFF
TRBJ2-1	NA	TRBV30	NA	TGTGCCTGGGTAAGACAGCGATCCAATGAGCAGTTCTTC	CAWVRQRSNEQFF
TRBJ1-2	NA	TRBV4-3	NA	TGCGCCAGCAGCCAAAAAGGCGGGGGCGCTCTCGACTATGGCTACACCTTC	CASSQKGGGALDYGYTF
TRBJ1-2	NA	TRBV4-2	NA	TGTGCCAGCAGCCAAGATCTGGGAACGGGGAACTATGGCTACACCTTC	CASSQDLGTGNYGYTF
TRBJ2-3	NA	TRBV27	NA	TGTGCCAGCAGTCTCCGTTATACAGATACGCAGTATTTT	CASSLRYTDTQYF
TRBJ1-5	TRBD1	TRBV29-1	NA	TGCAGCGCCTCCGCAGGGACAGGGAATCAGCCCCAGCATTTT	CSASAGTGNQPQHF
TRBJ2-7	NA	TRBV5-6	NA	TGTGCCAGCAGCTTGGAGGGACTCTCCTACGAGCAGTACTTC	CASSLEGLSYEQYF
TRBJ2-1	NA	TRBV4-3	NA	TGCGCCAGCAGCCAAGAGGATATAGGGGGTTACAATGAGCAGTTCTTC	CASSQEDIGGYNEQFF
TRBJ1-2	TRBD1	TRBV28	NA	TGTGCCACATTAACAGGGGGGAGTGGCTACACCTTC	CATLTGGSGYTF
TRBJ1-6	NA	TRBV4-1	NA	TGCGCCAGCAGCCAACAGGGAAATGATGATTCACCCCTCCACTTT	CASSQQGNDDSPLHF
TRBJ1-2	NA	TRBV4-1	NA	TGCGCCAGCAGCCAAGTTGTACCGAATAACTATGGCTACACCTTC	CASSQVVPNNYGYTF
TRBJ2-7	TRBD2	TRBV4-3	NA	TGCGCCAGCAGCCTTACTAGCGGGGGGGCCTACGAGCAGTACTTC	CASSLTSGGAYEQYF
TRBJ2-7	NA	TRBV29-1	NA	TGCAGCGTTAGCTTTCTGAACGAGCAGTACTTC	CSVSFLNEQYF
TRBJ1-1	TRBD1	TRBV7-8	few	TGTGCCAGCAGCTTACCCAGGGGGCAGAACACTGAAGCTTTCTTT	CASSLPRGQNTEAFF
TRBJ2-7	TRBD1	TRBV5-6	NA	TGTGCCAGCAGCCCAAAGGACAGGGGCTCCTACGAGCAGTACTTC	CASSPKDRGSYEQYF
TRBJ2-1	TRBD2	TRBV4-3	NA	TGCGCCAGCAGCCAAGCGGGGGGGTTGAATGAGCAGTTCTTC	CASSQAGGLNEQFF
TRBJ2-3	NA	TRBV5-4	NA	TGTGCCAGCAGCTTGGCGGCAGATACGCAGTATTTT	CASSLAADTQYF